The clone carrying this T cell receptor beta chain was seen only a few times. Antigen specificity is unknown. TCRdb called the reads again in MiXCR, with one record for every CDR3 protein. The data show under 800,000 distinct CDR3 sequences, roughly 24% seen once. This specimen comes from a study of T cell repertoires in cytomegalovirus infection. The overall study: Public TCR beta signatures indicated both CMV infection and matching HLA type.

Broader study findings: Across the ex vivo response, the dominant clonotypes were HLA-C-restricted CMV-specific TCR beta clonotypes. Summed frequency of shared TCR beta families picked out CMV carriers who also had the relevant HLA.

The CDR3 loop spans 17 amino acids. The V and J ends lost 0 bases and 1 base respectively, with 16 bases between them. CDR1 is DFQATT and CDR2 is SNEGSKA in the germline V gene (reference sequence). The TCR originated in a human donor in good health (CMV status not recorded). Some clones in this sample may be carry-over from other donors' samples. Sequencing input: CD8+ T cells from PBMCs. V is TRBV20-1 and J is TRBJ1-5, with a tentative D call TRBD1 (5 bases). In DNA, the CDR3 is TGCAGTGCTAGAGATCCGGTCAGGGAAGGAAGCAATCAGCCCCAGCATTTT. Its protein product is CSARDPVREGSNQPQHF.